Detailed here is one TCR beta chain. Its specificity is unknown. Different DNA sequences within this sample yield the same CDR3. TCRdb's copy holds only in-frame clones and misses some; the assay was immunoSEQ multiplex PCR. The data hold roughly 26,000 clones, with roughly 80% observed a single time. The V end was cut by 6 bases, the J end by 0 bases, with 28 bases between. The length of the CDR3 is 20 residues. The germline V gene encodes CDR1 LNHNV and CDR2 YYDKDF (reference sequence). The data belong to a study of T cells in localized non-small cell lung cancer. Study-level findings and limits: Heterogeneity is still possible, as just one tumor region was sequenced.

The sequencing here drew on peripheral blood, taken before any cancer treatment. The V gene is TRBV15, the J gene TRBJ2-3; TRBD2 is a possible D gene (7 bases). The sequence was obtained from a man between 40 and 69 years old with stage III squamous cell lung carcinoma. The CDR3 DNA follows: TGTGCCACCAGTATGGTTGGCAGTCTGGCGGGGGCTAAAAGCACAGATACGCAGTATTTT. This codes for CATSMVGSLAGAKSTDTQYF.